These 7 T cell receptor beta chains were all obtained from the same sample, sequenced in a study of OX40 agonist ivuxolimab in advanced cancers. The table came from immunoSEQ multiplex PCR; TCRdb's copy has only in-frame clones and leaves some out. The sample has around 80,000 clones, 85% to 90% seen once; the top ten hold less than 2.5%. The sample here was CD4+ or CD8+ T cells sorted from blood, taken in a trial of the OX40 agonist ivuxolimab. The source of these receptors is an adult with an advanced solid tumor such as melanoma, head and neck, liver or kidney cancer.

Concerning this clone itself: Relative to the germline gene, one junction end is altered; a read error may explain this. This chain joins TRBV4-1 and TRBJ2-2; D may match TRBD1 or TRBD2 (5 bases each). Germline loops: CDR1 MGHRA, CDR2 YSYEKL. The CDR3 loop spans 15 amino acids. For the CDR3, the DNA is TGCGCCAGCAGACAAGGGGAGTCGAACACCGGGGAGCTGTTTTTT. This translates into CASRQGESNTGELFF.

This clone was observed a single time. The germline gene is not matched at one end of the junction; a read error may be the cause. This chain links TRBV7-2 with TRBJ1-2; tentative D call: TRBD1 (6 bases). The germline V gene has CDR1 SGHTA and CDR2 FQGNSA. The length of the CDR3 is 13 residues. CDR3 loop: CASSLEGVYSIPF. The CDR3 nucleotides read TGTGCCAGCAGCTTAGAGGGGGTATACTCTATTCCCTTC.

The rearrangement uses TRBV5-1 and TRBJ2-2; possible D gene TRBD2, 6 bases. The germline V gene encodes CDR1 SGHRS and CDR2 YFSETQ. This CDR3 is 15 amino acids long. V gave up 0 bases and J gave up 7 bases, with 13 bases separating them. The CDR3 loop is CASSLVGTAGGELFF. In DNA, the CDR3 is TGCGCCAGCAGCTTGGTTGGTACAGCGGGCGGGGAGCTGTTTTTT.

The chain employs TRBV6-1 and TRBJ1-1; D gene ambiguous. The CDR3 contains 14 residues. V dropped 4 bases and J dropped 4 bases, with 13 bases sitting between them. CDR1 MNHNS and CDR2 SASEGT come from the germline V gene. CDR3 protein: CASSVEVLSTEAFF. The CDR3 DNA is TGTGCCAGCAGTGTCGAGGTTTTAAGCACTGAAGCTTTCTTT.

The V and J genes are TRBV6-5 and TRBJ1-5; 8 bases are a match to TRBD1. CDR3 length: 14 residues. The junction had 8 bases not matched to a gene; V was cut back by 6 bases and J by 7 bases. Germline values: CDR1 MNHEY, CDR2 SVGAGI. The CDR3 protein is CASSRQGTGQPQHF. DNA of the CDR3: TGTGCCAGCAGCAGACAGGGGACGGGGCAGCCCCAGCATTTT.

This clone was detected a few times. V usage is TRBV7-6 and J usage is TRBJ2-1; perhaps D is TRBD1 or TRBD2 (5 bases each). V was shortened by 7 bases and J by 4 bases, with 20 bases between the two germline ends. The CDR3 extends over 16 amino acids. Germline V lookup: CDR1 SGHVS, CDR2 FNYEAQ. CDR3 residues: CASTLGASGGYNEQFF. CDR3 nucleotide sequence: TGTGCCAGCACCCTAGGGGCGAGCGGCGGGTACAATGAGCAGTTCTTC.

The gene calls are TRBV4-1 and TRBJ2-7, with TRBD1 matching 8 bases. CDR1 and CDR2 (germline): MGHRA, YSYEKL. The CDR3 totals 14 residues. V shed 0 bases and J 3 bases; nucleotides not matched to a gene: 1. DNA for the CDR3: TGCGCCAGCAGCCAAGAAACAGGGGGCTACGAGCAGTACTTC. Translation gives CASSQETGGYEQYF.